This T cell receptor beta chain was documented in a study of cytomegalovirus exposure and HLA in healthy donors (dated by TCRdb to 2017 to 2019). As for the study more broadly: An earlier analysis of more than 550 of the donors reported 250 to 350 Gb of sequence data and 117 million unique TCR beta sequences obtained from around 190 million T cells. Roughly 300 gigabases of sequencing data and 78 million or so unique TCR sequences were included in an early release covering roughly 700 HLA-typed donors. The genetic ancestry cluster associated with self-reported Caucasian donors included over 65% of the 300 to 400 genotyped donors. The study aimed to test whether cataloging public T cell receptors could reveal signatures of past pathogen exposure. The study profiled the T cell repertoires of some 610 subjects by immunosequencing and related them to cytomegalovirus serostatus. In addition to the first cohort of 666 subjects, a separate validation cohort of 120 different subjects was used. The study combined high-throughput TCR immunosequencing, statistical association of individual TCRs with disease status, and machine learning to predict cytomegalovirus infection status. To study patterns of TCR occurrence, a later analysis re-analyzed previously published TCR beta repertoires from 666 donors and added high-resolution HLA genotyping. Rather than drawing on any new phenotypic data, the later analysis identified candidate immune exposures from TCR beta sequences and the way those sequences occurred across donors. An earlier analysis of 587 of the donors used high-throughput TCR beta sequencing to judge whether each TCR beta V gene segment behaved as functional or pseudogenic. Donor age, sex, ethnicity and CMV serostatus were collected together with the repertoire data. A later genetic analysis used genome-wide SNP genotypes for about 65% of the roughly 700 donors, treating that subset as a discovery cohort. All discovery cohort repertoires had been generated using a single sequencing platform. HLA typing included class I and class II loci at four-digit resolution. Typing coverage varied by locus: roughly 620-630 donors for A, B, C, DRB1 and DQB1; more than 500 for DQA1; approximately 610 for DPA1; approximately 490 for DPB1. Four or five DR-DQ haplotypes were handled as single units for association and clustering because linkage in the cohort was strong. Across 398 genotyped donors of the cohort, an average of approximately 240,000 unique TCR beta nucleotide sequences per donor were sequenced, and 15% to 20% of those sequences were non-productive.

The receptor library was made with the immunoSEQ multiplex PCR assay. For the multiplex PCR, a mixture combining 60 forward primers for TCR Vbeta segments and 13 reverse primers for TCR Jbeta segments was used. Amplification of the CDR3 region of rearranged TCR beta genes was performed with a multiplex PCR assay on genomic DNA. Amplified TCR beta libraries were sequenced as 87-base-pair reads on the Illumina HiSeq System. The source study handled its data this way. In a later analysis, tens of millions of unique TCR beta chains were counted across the 650 to 700 repertoires, and roughly 10 million of these chains were shared by at least two donors. To remove PCR and sequencing errors, raw reads were error-corrected and collapsed into unique sequences using a nearest-neighbor algorithm that merged closely related sequences. CDR3 sequences were aligned to IMGT reference sequences to assign V, D and J gene segments. For a sequence to be retained, a match of at least six nucleotides to both a V gene segment and a J gene segment was required. Rearrangements were called productive when the CDR3 lacked stop codons and stayed in frame with V and J; all others were non-productive. CDR3 was defined by IMGT convention, running from the second conserved V-encoded cysteine to the conserved J-encoded phenylalanine. Sequences without an unambiguous match to a single V gene segment were excluded from the earlier analysis of about 600 of the donors. An earlier analysis of about 600 of the donors called V segments functional above 56.7% productive rearrangements and segregating when the between-donor standard deviation exceeded 5%. A statistical classification framework was built for diagnosing cytomegalovirus status from the catalog of TCR beta chain sequences. V and J gene assignment, in a later analysis, came from comparing TCR nucleotide sequences with IMGT/GENE-DB human TR gene sequences. Using the TCRdist pipeline, a later analysis assigned CDR3 sequences along with most-parsimonious VDJ recombination scenarios. In a later analysis, each TCR beta chain was defined by its CDR3 amino acid sequence together with its V-gene family, and reads lacking a unique V-gene family were excluded. A later analysis removed 592 highly shared, low-generation-probability nucleotide sequences to deal with suspected cross-contamination and a sequencing artifact. For each public chain, a later analysis derived a clonal expansion index from normalized ranks of inferred template counts within each repertoire. Generation probabilities in a later analysis came from a VDJ recombination model fitted to out-of-frame rearrangements, and those results were checked against IGoR. In a later analysis, hypergeometric tests were used to score TCR-TCR, TCR-HLA and TCR-CMV co-occurrence, with a repertoire-size bias correction applied to TCR pairs. False discovery rates were estimated in a later analysis by permuting HLA or CMV assignments 20 times. In a later analysis, co-occurring TCRs were grouped with DBSCAN, and TCRdist sequence similarity was added when clustering was performed within HLA-allele-positive subsets. Co-occurrence clustering excluded repertoires with fewer than 30,000 or more than 120,000 public chains, plus five with anomalous nucleotide sharing. The immuneACCESS repertoire file appears here via TCRdb, limited to in-frame rearrangements. These files lack a portion of the clones; in checked studies, under half of the deficit traces to unresolved V genes, and the cause of the others is not known. That table is the source of V, J and clone size, and D and trimming were worked out from the DNA. Within this sample are 90,000 to 110,000 clones, with approximately 71% of them counted one time only. Around 5.4% of the sample rests with the top ten.

This clone has just a few counts. Its antigen is still unknown. One base away there is no much larger clone; base qualities are not given. The sample has other DNA sequences that encode this CDR3 too. The study at large found these results: In the study, some 180 TCR beta chains were listed as associated with cytomegalovirus. The authors suggested that the approach could potentially be extended to other disease states and immunological phenotypes. At a false discovery rate of 0.05, a later analysis linked 16,951 TCR beta sequences to specific HLA alleles. Most CMV-associated TCR beta chains appeared to be HLA-restricted in a later analysis, and the HLA associations seemed to be driven largely by CMV exposure. The presence/absence analyses assumed that sequencing depth was roughly uniform across donors, and that assumption may not be true. The earlier analysis of nearly 600 of the donors excluded some 16 rarely observed V segments, including chromosome 9 orphons, because counts were too low. The sequencing pipeline was judged likely to have produced a cluster of highly shared sequence variants as a technical artifact. A later analysis reported that several top co-occurrence clusters appeared linked to parvovirus B19, influenza, CMV and Epstein-Barr virus. When HLA alleles, especially DR and DQ, strongly co-occurred, attributing TCR associations to individual alleles was difficult. Linkage disequilibrium might explain the correlated functional status among segregating V segments, but an unknown experimental factor could not be excluded. Some IMGT-functional V segments, including TRBV6-2 and TRBV6-3, could not be distinguished by the 87-base-pair reads and were therefore excluded. A later analysis found that HLA-associated TCR beta chains were more clonally expanded and had lower generation probabilities than equally common non-associated chains. HLA typing was unavailable for some donors at each locus, so association tests used only the typed subset. This cohort had only TCR beta chains sequenced, and the lack of alpha or paired-chain data limited which features could be detected. According to a later genetic analysis, donors in an Asian-associated ancestry cluster had fewer N-insertions in productive TCRs than the approximately 630-donor mean. An association between a missense DCLRE1C variant and V-gene and J-gene trimming of TCR beta chains was found in a later genetic analysis and replicated in an independent cohort. For the cohort, immune exposure information was limited to CMV serostatus. A few of the identified cytomegalovirus-associated TCR beta chains were confirmed in vitro to be specific for cytomegalovirus antigens. Most TCR sequences were observed very rarely across donors, whereas some public TCRs were present in many individuals. The classifier was reported to diagnose cytomegalovirus status with high specificity and sensitivity in both the original and validation cohorts. In an earlier analysis of 587 of the donors, most TCR beta V segments were observed in productive rearrangements about 90% or about 30% of the time, broadly matching IMGT annotations. A later analysis found that TCR association rates varied across HLA loci, with DRB1 alleles showing the most associated TCRs and HLA-C alleles the fewest. A further reported finding was that TCR beta sequences accurately predicted the HLA-A and HLA-B alleles for most subjects in the first cohort.

In total, around 600 healthy bone marrow donors made up the cohort. All cohort members were sampled while nominally healthy, although unrecorded immune exposures were likely present. The donor was CMV seropositive and belonged to the group of around 300 seropositive cohort members. A peripheral blood sample was collected from each donor, and TCR beta sequencing was performed on peripheral blood mononuclear cells. The Qiagen DNeasy Blood Extraction Kit was used to extract genomic DNA from the blood cell samples. CDR1 and CDR2, looked up from the germline V gene, are SGHVS and FNYEAQ. From cysteine to phenylalanine, the CDR3 is 14 amino acids long. Just CDR3 DNA is preserved here, 42 bases in frame from base 1. V is cut back by 1 base and J by 8 bases, with 4 bases in the junction unmatched.

The material sequenced was PBMCs. Recombination joined TRBV7-6 with TRBJ1-4, and 7 junctional nucleotides match TRBD1. The clonotype comes from a woman aged 70-85 years in good health and CMV-seropositive. CDR3 loop: CASSLGQGGEKLFF. The bases read TGTGCCAGCAGCTTAGGGCAGGGGGGCGAAAAACTGTTTTTT. The full variable domain, completed from the reference TRBV7-6 and TRBJ1-4 proteins outside the CDR3, reads GAGVSQSPRYKVTKRGQDVALRCDPISGHVSLYWYRQALGQGPEFLTYFNYEAQQDKSGLPNDRFSAERPEGSISTLTIQRTEQRDSAMYRCASSLGQGGEKLFFGSGTQLSVL.